This is a list of T cell receptor beta chains from one sample in a study of cytomegalovirus exposure and HLA in healthy donors. Assay used: immunoSEQ multiplex PCR; TCRdb lists only in-frame clones, some missing. The repertoire consists of roughly 110,000 clones, with about four fifths occurring once and the leading ten covering roughly 6%. Input material: PBMCs. The receptors were sampled from a woman aged 45-60 years in good health and CMV-seropositive. CDR3s include the opening cysteine and the closing phenylalanine or tryptophan. Fields, in order: J gene, V gene, D gene, clone size, CDR3 protein, CDR3 DNA. D genes are given only for firm matches. Part of the rows lack a size; the others show once, few, many or a class for expanded clones.

>TRBJ1-5|TRBV28|NA|NA
CASSFAGGAQHF
TGTGCCAGCAGTTTCGCCGGAGGGGCCCAGCATTTT
>TRBJ1-5|TRBV6-5|TRBD1|NA
CASRGGGNQPQHF
TGTGCCAGCAGAGGGGGCGGCAATCAGCCCCAGCATTTT
>TRBJ1-5|TRBV6-1|NA|NA
CASSEVEEGNQPQHF
TGTGCCAGCAGTGAGGTGGAGGAAGGCAATCAGCCCCAGCATTTT
>TRBJ1-4|TRBV4-3|TRBD1|few
CASSRGRRTGYSATNEKLFF
TGCGCCAGCAGCCGAGGGCGCAGGACAGGGTATTCAGCAACTAATGAAAAACTGTTTTTT
>TRBJ1-2|TRBV5-6|NA|once
CASSLNRIEIYGYTF
TGTGCCAGCAGCTTAAACAGGATAGAAATCTATGGCTACACCTTC
>TRBJ2-3|TRBV5-1|NA|NA
CASSLYTGTGTDTQYF
TGCGCCAGCAGCTTGTATACCGGGACTGGCACAGATACGCAGTATTTT
>TRBJ2-7|TRBV29-1|NA|NA
CSVEATLSGSQVYEQYF
TGCAGCGTTGAGGCGACTTTGTCCGGGTCGCAAGTCTACGAGCAGTACTTC
>TRBJ2-1|TRBV7-6|TRBD2|NA
CASSLVLAGNNEQFF
TGTGCCAGCAGCTTAGTGCTAGCGGGGAACAATGAGCAGTTCTTC
>TRBJ2-7|TRBV27|NA|few
CASSLSPGVEQYF
TGTGCCAGCAGTTTATCCCCGGGGGTCGAGCAGTACTTC
>TRBJ2-1|TRBV6-5|NA|NA
CASRSTALEQFF
TGTGCCAGCAGATCGACAGCCCTAGAGCAGTTCTTC
>TRBJ1-3|TRBV13|NA|few
CASSLKDYSGNTIYF
TGTGCCAGCAGCTTAAAAGACTACTCTGGAAACACCATATATTTT
>TRBJ1-2|TRBV6-5|NA|few
CASRESGGYGYTF
TGTGCCAGCAGGGAATCCGGGGGCTATGGCTACACCTTC
>TRBJ2-1|TRBV28|TRBD2|NA
CASTLGGFSYNEQFF
TGTGCCAGCACTTTGGGAGGGTTCTCCTACAATGAGCAGTTCTTC
>TRBJ1-2|TRBV5-4|NA|once
CASSLTSYGYTF
TGTGCCAGCAGCTTGACCAGCTATGGCTACACCTTC
>TRBJ1-2|TRBV6-1|NA|NA
CASPPGPGGYGYTF
TGTGCCAGCCCTCCAGGACCCGGGGGCTATGGCTACACCTTC
>TRBJ2-3|TRBV7-8|TRBD1|NA
CASSLPGTGIFSSWDTQYF
TGTGCCAGCAGCTTACCCGGGACAGGGATATTCTCTAGCTGGGATACGCAGTATTTT
>TRBJ1-1|TRBV5-1|NA|NA
CASSSLSAGLGTEAFF
TGCGCCAGCAGCTCTCTGAGTGCGGGGTTGGGCACTGAAGCTTTCTTT
>TRBJ2-1|TRBV7-3|TRBD2|once
CASSLFGGGAYNEQFF
TGTGCCAGCAGCTTATTTGGTGGGGGGGCCTACAATGAGCAGTTCTTC
>TRBJ1-5|TRBV19|TRBD1|few
CASRGQHNQPQHF
TGTGCCAGTAGGGGACAGCACAATCAGCCCCAGCATTTT
>TRBJ2-3|TRBV7-6|NA|many
CASSSGIRDTQYF
TGTGCCAGCAGCTCGGGGATTCGGGATACGCAGTATTTT
>TRBJ2-2|TRBV6-1|TRBD2|many
CASSALAGNTGELFF
TGTGCCAGCAGTGCGCTAGCGGGAAACACCGGGGAGCTGTTTTTT
>TRBJ2-2|TRBV18|TRBD2|once
CASSPRTSGAAGELFF
TGTGCCAGCTCACCACGCACTAGCGGGGCAGCCGGGGAGCTGTTTTTT
>TRBJ2-1|TRBV7-6|NA|NA
CASSLVAAGPSYNEQFF
TGTGCCAGCAGCTTAGTCGCAGCGGGCCCCTCCTACAATGAGCAGTTCTTC
>TRBJ1-1|TRBV5-5|NA|NA
CASSLTPTGTMNTEAFF
TGTGCCAGCAGCTTGACTCCGACAGGAACCATGAACACTGAAGCTTTCTTT
>TRBJ1-2|TRBV6-5|TRBD1|few
CASSYSRGRSYGYTF
TGTGCCAGCAGTTACTCCAGGGGGCGATCCTATGGCTACACCTTC
>TRBJ2-7|TRBV6-6|TRBD1|once
CASSYSGRGNEQYF
TGTGCCAGCAGTTACTCCGGCAGGGGGAATGAGCAGTACTTC
>TRBJ1-2|TRBV7-9|NA|NA
CASSLGKSGHGDYGYTF
TGTGCCAGCAGCTTAGGGAAGTCGGGACACGGGGACTATGGCTACACCTTC
>TRBJ2-1|TRBV19|TRBD1|NA
CASSIALDRGHNEQFF
TGTGCCAGTAGTATAGCCCTCGACAGGGGCCACAATGAGCAGTTCTTC
>TRBJ2-1|TRBV15|TRBD2|NA
CATSGLAGEIGNEQFF
TGTGCCACCAGCGGACTAGCGGGGGAGATTGGCAATGAGCAGTTCTTC
>TRBJ2-3|TRBV28|TRBD2|NA
CASSTSGGTDTQYF
TGTGCCAGCAGTACTAGCGGGGGGACAGATACGCAGTATTTT
>TRBJ1-1|TRBV7-8|TRBD1|NA
CASFRDRGRTEAFF
TGTGCCAGCTTCCGGGACAGGGGTCGGACTGAAGCTTTCTTT
>TRBJ2-7|TRBV6-4|NA|few
CASSPSVSSYEQYF
TGTGCCAGCAGCCCCAGCGTTAGCTCCTACGAGCAGTACTTC
>TRBJ1-1|TRBV15|TRBD1|few
CATSRVAIRDRGRRTEAFF
TGTGCCACCAGCAGAGTGGCCATCCGGGACAGGGGGCGCAGGACTGAAGCTTTCTTT
>TRBJ1-6|TRBV7-8|NA|NA
CASSLLYDNSPLHF
TGTGCCAGCAGCTTATTGTATGATAATTCACCCCTCCACTTT
>TRBJ1-3|TRBV5-1|NA|NA
CASSSRGGQGNTIYF
TGCGCCAGCAGCTCCCGTGGAGGGCAAGGAAACACCATATATTTT
>TRBJ2-1|TRBV5-1|NA|NA
CASSLGPAGNNEQFF
TGCGCCAGCAGCTTGGGACCAGCGGGCAACAATGAGCAGTTCTTC
>TRBJ2-7|TRBV5-1|NA|NA
CASSLERQNHEQYF
TGCGCCAGCAGCTTGGAGAGGCAGAACCACGAGCAGTACTTC
>TRBJ2-3|TRBV28|NA|NA
CASSLRSAEHTQYF
TGTGCCAGCAGTTTAAGGAGTGCAGAACATACGCAGTATTTT
>TRBJ1-1|TRBV7-9|TRBD1|NA
CASSSDRGARTEAFF
TGTGCCAGCAGCTCGGACAGGGGGGCTAGGACTGAAGCTTTCTTT
>TRBJ1-1|TRBV18|TRBD1|NA
CASSPRGQGGTEAFF
TGTGCCAGCTCACCGAGAGGACAGGGAGGGACTGAAGCTTTCTTT
>TRBJ1-1|TRBV5-1|NA|few
CASSLREYGEAFF
TGCGCCAGCAGCTTAAGGGAGTACGGTGAAGCTTTCTTT
>TRBJ1-1|TRBV28|TRBD1|NA
CASSPTGVGTTEAFF
TGTGCCAGCAGTCCGACAGGGGTAGGAACGACTGAAGCTTTCTTT
>TRBJ1-1|TRBV10-3|NA|NA
CAITGQPNTEAFF
TGTGCCATCACAGGACAGCCAAACACTGAAGCTTTCTTT
>TRBJ1-1|TRBV27|TRBD1|NA
CASSMGTGAGTEAFF
TGTGCCAGCAGTATGGGGACAGGGGCCGGCACTGAAGCTTTCTTT
>TRBJ2-6|TRBV4-1|TRBD2|NA
CASSQVFGGGNSGANVLTF
TGCGCCAGCAGCCAAGTGTTTGGGGGGGGGAACTCTGGGGCCAACGTCCTGACTTTC
>TRBJ2-1|TRBV6-1|TRBD2|NA
CASSDRLAGGPGEQFF
TGTGCCAGCAGTGATAGGCTAGCGGGGGGGCCTGGTGAGCAGTTCTTC
>TRBJ2-7|TRBV7-3|NA|NA
CASSPDSTYEQYF
TGTGCCAGCAGCCCGGACAGCACCTACGAGCAGTACTTC
>TRBJ1-1|TRBV6-6|NA|NA
CASSPAGVTLAFF
TGTGCCAGCTCCCCTGCGGGGGTTACTCTAGCTTTCTTT
>TRBJ2-7|TRBV28|NA|NA
CASRGQSLYEQYF
TGTGCCAGCCGTGGGCAGAGCTTGTACGAGCAGTACTTC
>TRBJ2-1|TRBV5-4|TRBD1|NA
CASSEQGSSYNEQFF
TGTGCCAGCAGCGAACAGGGGTCTTCCTACAATGAGCAGTTCTTC
>TRBJ2-1|TRBV5-4|TRBD2|NA
CASSFLADNEQFF
TGTGCCAGCAGCTTTCTAGCGGACAATGAGCAGTTCTTC
>TRBJ2-2|TRBV4-3|TRBD2|NA
CASSQELAGGSGELFF
TGCGCCAGCAGCCAAGAATTAGCGGGGGGTTCCGGGGAGCTGTTTTTT
>TRBJ2-7|TRBV27|TRBD1|NA
CASSLLGDSPFSYEQYF
TGTGCCAGCAGTTTATTAGGGGACAGTCCGTTCTCCTACGAGCAGTACTTC
>TRBJ1-2|TRBV9|NA|NA
CASSPQGANYGYTF
TGTGCCAGCAGCCCCCAAGGGGCAAACTATGGCTACACCTTC
>TRBJ1-1|TRBV28|NA|once
CASSPPGNTEAFF
TGTGCCAGCAGCCCCCCCGGGAACACTGAAGCTTTCTTT